This is a list of T cell receptor beta chains from one sample in a study of T cell repertoires in cytomegalovirus infection. MiXCR, run by TCRdb on the reads, gives a single entry per CDR3 protein. This table has 50,000 to 60,000 distinct CDR3 sequences, about 20% appearing once. Their specific antigens are unknown. This specimen was CD8+ T cells from cultured PBMCs, taken from culture after CMV antigen stimulation. Source of these receptors: a human donor in good health (CMV status not recorded). Some clones in this sample may be carry-over from other donors' samples. Both conserved end residues are trimmed from each CDR3. A D gene is named only where the DNA matches it firmly. Not every row has a clone size; where given, it reads once, few, many or a size class.

J gene: TRBJ2-3
V gene: TRBV4-3
D gene: TRBD1
clone size: .
CDR3 length: 11
CDR3 protein: ASSQVQGDTQY

J gene: TRBJ1-4
V gene: TRBV7-8
D gene: .
clone size: .
CDR3 length: 13
CDR3 protein: ASSWRGVTNEKLF

J gene: TRBJ2-3
V gene: TRBV6-2/TRBV6-3
D gene: .
clone size: .
CDR3 length: 12
CDR3 protein: ASSSRTREDTQY

J gene: TRBJ2-3
V gene: TRBV2
D gene: TRBD2
clone size: few
CDR3 length: 14
CDR3 protein: ASSPQTSGPTDTQY

J gene: TRBJ1-2
V gene: TRBV7-2
D gene: .
clone size: .
CDR3 length: 13
CDR3 protein: ASSLPPGSNYGYT

J gene: TRBJ2-2
V gene: TRBV7-9
D gene: .
clone size: .
CDR3 length: 14
CDR3 protein: ASSLGGSSNTGELF

J gene: TRBJ1-6
V gene: TRBV6-5
D gene: TRBD1
clone size: many
CDR3 length: 13
CDR3 protein: ASSYSTGYNSPLH

J gene: TRBJ1-5
V gene: TRBV4-1
D gene: .
clone size: few
CDR3 length: 12
CDR3 protein: ASSQASSYQPQH

J gene: TRBJ2-3
V gene: TRBV6-6
D gene: .
clone size: .
CDR3 length: 15
CDR3 protein: ASIPFTRYLSTDTQY

J gene: TRBJ1-1
V gene: TRBV7-9
D gene: .
clone size: .
CDR3 length: 10
CDR3 protein: AGSSSTWEAF

J gene: TRBJ1-2
V gene: TRBV19
D gene: .
clone size: .
CDR3 length: 12
CDR3 protein: ASTTLDGDYSYT

J gene: TRBJ2-2
V gene: TRBV4-1
D gene: TRBD1
clone size: few
CDR3 length: 13
CDR3 protein: ASSPNQGATGELF

J gene: TRBJ1-5
V gene: TRBV27
D gene: TRBD1
clone size: .
CDR3 length: 14
CDR3 protein: ASSKRTGERNQPQH

J gene: TRBJ2-5
V gene: TRBV7-8
D gene: .
clone size: few
CDR3 length: 13
CDR3 protein: ASSFYPGGSETQY

J gene: TRBJ1-3
V gene: TRBV7-2
D gene: .
clone size: few
CDR3 length: 12
CDR3 protein: ASSLEGIGNTIY

J gene: TRBJ2-1
V gene: TRBV7-2
D gene: .
clone size: .
CDR3 length: 12
CDR3 protein: ASSLGPEVREQF

J gene: TRBJ1-2
V gene: TRBV12-3/TRBV12-4
D gene: TRBD1
clone size: few
CDR3 length: 14
CDR3 protein: ASSPWTGHTNYGYT

J gene: TRBJ1-3
V gene: TRBV6-1
D gene: .
clone size: .
CDR3 length: 12
CDR3 protein: ASSGHDSGNTIY

J gene: TRBJ2-7
V gene: TRBV6-5
D gene: TRBD2
clone size: few
CDR3 length: 13
CDR3 protein: ASSKSSGGADEQY

J gene: TRBJ2-1
V gene: TRBV14
D gene: TRBD2
clone size: .
CDR3 length: 14
CDR3 protein: ASSQAGLATGNEQF

J gene: TRBJ1-1
V gene: TRBV4-3
D gene: .
clone size: few
CDR3 length: 15
CDR3 protein: ASSQESVNRLNTEAF

J gene: TRBJ2-7
V gene: TRBV11-2
D gene: .
clone size: few
CDR3 length: 14
CDR3 protein: ASSLSLAESSYEQY

J gene: TRBJ1-1
V gene: TRBV19
D gene: .
clone size: .
CDR3 length: 11
CDR3 protein: ASRTGKHTEAF

J gene: TRBJ2-2
V gene: TRBV29-1
D gene: .
clone size: .
CDR3 length: 9
CDR3 protein: SVEGRGELF

J gene: TRBJ1-4
V gene: TRBV4-1
D gene: TRBD1
clone size: .
CDR3 length: 13
CDR3 protein: ASSDTGGLDEKLF

J gene: TRBJ1-5
V gene: TRBV7-9
D gene: .
clone size: .
CDR3 length: 12
CDR3 protein: ASSSEGGNQPQH

J gene: TRBJ1-1
V gene: TRBV27
D gene: TRBD1
clone size: many
CDR3 length: 12
CDR3 protein: ASSIRGLVTEAF

J gene: TRBJ2-2
V gene: TRBV6-5
D gene: .
clone size: .
CDR3 length: 15
CDR3 protein: ASSYWGTPGNTGELF

J gene: TRBJ1-1
V gene: TRBV2
D gene: .
clone size: .
CDR3 length: 8
CDR3 protein: TSSGGKPF

J gene: TRBJ2-4
V gene: TRBV7-2
D gene: .
clone size: .
CDR3 length: 15
CDR3 protein: ASSSAVGMGAKNIQY

J gene: TRBJ2-2
V gene: TRBV6-2/TRBV6-3
D gene: .
clone size: .
CDR3 length: 13
CDR3 protein: ASSFSGTNTGELF

J gene: TRBJ2-7
V gene: TRBV7-2
D gene: .
clone size: few
CDR3 length: 12
CDR3 protein: ASTRTQYRYEQY

J gene: TRBJ2-3
V gene: TRBV12-3/TRBV12-4
D gene: TRBD1
clone size: .
CDR3 length: 13
CDR3 protein: ASSSPGTGTDTQY

J gene: TRBJ2-1
V gene: TRBV12-5
D gene: .
clone size: few
CDR3 length: 14
CDR3 protein: ASGLVIGGHYNEQF

J gene: TRBJ1-1
V gene: TRBV27
D gene: .
clone size: few
CDR3 length: 12
CDR3 protein: ASSLAGTSQEAF

J gene: TRBJ1-5
V gene: TRBV27
D gene: .
clone size: .
CDR3 length: 11
CDR3 protein: ASSTGGHQPQH

J gene: TRBJ1-3
V gene: TRBV9
D gene: .
clone size: .
CDR3 length: 13
CDR3 protein: ASSVGGLGGNTIY

J gene: TRBJ2-2
V gene: TRBV19
D gene: .
clone size: few
CDR3 length: 13
CDR3 protein: ASSTWGGTTGELF

J gene: TRBJ2-7
V gene: TRBV19
D gene: .
clone size: .
CDR3 length: 9
CDR3 protein: ASIHGGEQY

J gene: TRBJ2-3
V gene: TRBV12-3/TRBV12-4
D gene: .
clone size: .
CDR3 length: 13
CDR3 protein: ASSLDSPLGDTQY

J gene: TRBJ2-7
V gene: TRBV6-1
D gene: .
clone size: .
CDR3 length: 12
CDR3 protein: ASLTKETGYEQY

J gene: TRBJ2-2
V gene: TRBV30
D gene: TRBD2
clone size: .
CDR3 length: 13
CDR3 protein: AWSVAGYDTGELF